The rows below give T cell receptor beta chains drawn from one sample of a study of vaccination effects on CD4 cells after COVID-19. Which antigens these TCRs recognize remains unknown. Data came from immunoSEQ multiplex PCR; TCRdb stores just in-frame clones and leaves some out. This sample has tens of thousands of clones, with roughly 70% found just once. This material consisted of CD4+ T cells from PBMCs cultured with SARS-CoV-2 spike peptides, taken before COVID-19 vaccination. The receptors here all came from a human donor who received a COVID-19 vaccine. CDR3s include the opening cysteine and the closing phenylalanine or tryptophan. A D gene is named only where the DNA matches it firmly. Not all rows give a size; the values are once, few, many and, for expanded clones, a class.

v_gene	abundance	j_gene	d_gene	CDR3aa	CDR3nt
TRBV6-5	few	TRBJ1-5	.	CASGVLSNQPQHF	TGTGCCAGCGGCGTCCTTAGCAATCAGCCCCAGCATTTT
TRBV27	.	TRBJ2-1	TRBD1	CASSAGQGAYNEQFF	TGTGCCAGCAGCGCCGGACAGGGGGCCTACAATGAGCAGTTCTTC
TRBV4-3	.	TRBJ1-5	.	CASSQAVWTENQPQHF	TGCGCCAGCAGCCAAGCTGTTTGGACAGAGAATCAGCCCCAGCATTTT
TRBV2	.	TRBJ1-1	.	CASNVGQITEAFF	TGTGCCAGCAATGTCGGACAGATCACTGAAGCTTTCTTT
TRBV7-9	.	TRBJ2-1	.	CASSRDYNEQFF	TGTGCCAGCAGCCGGGACTACAATGAGCAGTTCTTC
TRBV5-1	.	TRBJ2-3	.	CASSRDNMGPDTQYF	TGCGCCAGCAGCCGGGACAACATGGGGCCAGATACGCAGTATTTT
TRBV7-2	.	TRBJ2-5	.	CASSLGAPGETQYF	TGTGCCAGCAGCTTAGGAGCCCCGGGGGAGACCCAGTACTTC
TRBV5-4	.	TRBJ2-2	.	CASSFGGGGGGELFF	TGTGCCAGCAGCTTTGGTGGAGGGGGCGGCGGGGAGCTGTTTTTT
TRBV30	.	TRBJ2-3	.	CAWSPGWQGADTQYF	TGTGCCTGGAGTCCGGGGTGGCAGGGTGCAGATACGCAGTATTTT
TRBV9	.	TRBJ2-3	TRBD2	CASSVDGGLATQYF	TGTGCCAGCAGCGTAGACGGGGGGTTGGCTACGCAGTATTTT
TRBV12-5	few	TRBJ2-2	TRBD1	CASGFEGQGRSTGELFF	TGTGCTAGTGGTTTCGAGGGACAGGGCCGCTCCACCGGGGAGCTGTTTTTT
TRBV5-4	.	TRBJ2-7	.	CASSLEGRAYEQYF	TGTGCCAGCAGCTTGGAGGGTAGGGCCTACGAGCAGTACTTC
TRBV28	.	TRBJ2-7	.	CASSSLIRSYEQYF	TGTGCCAGCAGCTCCCTCATTAGGTCCTACGAGCAGTACTTC
TRBV30	.	TRBJ1-3	.	CAWNPGPGNTIYF	TGTGCCTGGAATCCAGGGCCCGGAAACACCATATATTTT
TRBV14	.	TRBJ1-5	.	CASSQVVRTQPQHF	TGTGCCAGCAGCCAAGTAGTCCGCACTCAGCCCCAGCATTTT
TRBV27	.	TRBJ1-1	TRBD1	CASSPQRTGKTEAFF	TGTGCCAGCAGTCCCCAACGGACAGGGAAAACTGAAGCTTTCTTT
TRBV12-5	.	TRBJ2-3	.	CASGLILRGGGDTQYF	TGTGCTAGTGGTTTGATTTTGCGGGGAGGGGGAGATACGCAGTATTTT
TRBV6-6	.	TRBJ1-1	.	CASSGQTNTEAFF	TGTGCCAGCAGTGGACAGACTAACACTGAAGCTTTCTTT
TRBV6-5	.	TRBJ2-7	TRBD1	CASRPGGAYEQYF	TGTGCCAGCAGACCAGGGGGCGCCTACGAGCAGTACTTC
TRBV10-3	.	TRBJ2-7	TRBD1	CAISEMGQGGYEQYF	TGTGCCATCAGTGAGATGGGACAGGGGGGCTACGAGCAGTACTTC
TRBV18	once	TRBJ2-3	TRBD2	CATRGSGKVDTQYF	TGTGCCACCCGAGGTAGCGGGAAAGTAGATACGCAGTATTTT
TRBV4-2	.	TRBJ2-5	TRBD2	CASSRTSGGAQETQYF	TGTGCCAGCAGCCGAACTAGCGGGGGGGCCCAAGAGACCCAGTACTTC
TRBV3-1/TRBV3-2	.	TRBJ2-7	.	CASSQFREYSFYEQYF	TGTGCCAGCAGCCAATTTCGGGAGTACAGTTTCTACGAGCAGTACTTC
TRBV6-2/TRBV6-3	.	TRBJ1-1	.	CASSQTEYLNTEAFF	TGTGCCAGCAGCCAGACGGAGTACTTGAACACTGAAGCTTTCTTT